The 13 T cell receptor beta chains below come from one sample, sequenced in a study of blood T cell repertoires in COVID-19. Only in-frame clones appear in the TCRdb table, and some are missing; sequencing was by immunoSEQ multiplex PCR. The sample carries fewer than 200,000 clones, around 83% recorded once. The material sequenced was PBMCs or T cells enriched from blood (not recorded which). These TCRs come from a woman between 45 and 60 years old in a cohort exposed to, infected with or recovered from COVID-19 (not recorded which).

The rearrangement links TRBV5-6 to TRBJ2-3, with 9 bases matching TRBD1. This CDR3 region has 16 residues. Trimming removed 1 base from V and 2 bases from J; junction bases left unmatched: 5. Germline CDR1 is SGHDT and CDR2 is YYEEEE. CDR3 amino acids: CASSLYGQGPTDTQYF. The CDR3 DNA follows: TGTGCCAGCAGCTTGTATGGACAGGGGCCCACAGATACGCAGTATTTT. Supplemented by reference TRBV5-6 and TRBJ2-3, the full variable domain reads DAGVTQSPTHLIKTRGQQVTLRCSPKSGHDTVSWYQQALGQGPQFIFQYYEEEERQRGNFPDRFSGHQFPNYSSELNVNALLLGDSALYLCASSLYGQGPTDTQYFGPGTRLTVL.

This sequence joins TRBV9 and TRBJ2-1, with 10 bases that match TRBD2. Germline loops: CDR1 SGDLS, CDR2 YYNGEE. J gave up 6 bases and V 0 bases, and 3 bases lay outside the gene matches. The length of the CDR3 is 15 residues. The CDR3 spells CASSVGSGGANEQFF. Written as DNA, the CDR3 is TGTGCCAGCAGCGTAGGAAGCGGGGGGGCCAATGAGCAGTTCTTC.

The V and J genes are TRBV7-9 and TRBJ2-2, with a tentative D call TRBD2 (5 bases). Germline lookup yields CDR1 SEHNR and CDR2 FQNEAQ (reference sequence). The CDR3 runs to 14 residues. V was clipped by 2 bases and J by 6 bases, with 10 bases between them. CDR3 nucleotide sequence: TGTGCCAGCAGCTTATATGCGGGCGCCGGGGAGCTGTTTTTT. This translates into CASSLYAGAGELFF.

This clone was detected once. The rearrangement uses TRBV18 and TRBJ1-1, with a tentative D call TRBD1 (6 bases). V lost 5 bases and J lost 3, with 16 bases in between. This CDR3 comprises 15 residues. Germline CDR1 is KGHSH and CDR2 is LQKENI. CDR3 in DNA: TGTGCCAGCTCAACCTCTACAGGGAGCCACACTGAAGCTTTCTTT. Translating gives CASSTSTGSHTEAFF. The full variable domain, its missing parts supplied by reference TRBV18 and TRBJ1-1, is NAGVMQNPRHLVRRRGQEARLRCSPMKGHSHVYWYRQLPEEGLKFMVYLQKENIIDESGMPKERFSAEFPKEGPSILRIQQVVRGDSAAYFCASSTSTGSHTEAFFGQGTRLTVV.

The gene calls are TRBV5-1 and TRBJ2-7, with D tentatively TRBD1 (6 bases). The CDR3 consists of 14 residues. The germline CDR1 and CDR2 sequences are SGHRS and YFSETQ. The germline V and J ends were trimmed by 5 bases and 3 bases, with 15 bases remaining between them. Here the CDR3 DNA reads TGCGCCAGCAGACAGGGATCGAATAACTACGAGCAGTACTTC. This translates into CASRQGSNNYEQYF.

V gene TRBV2 combines with J gene TRBJ2-2; 8 bases agree with TRBD1. CDR3 length equals 15 residues. The germline V gene encodes CDR1 SNHLY and CDR2 FYNNEI. Trimming took 7 bases from V and 7 from J; bases not matched to a gene: 11. The CDR3 bases are TGTGCCAGCAACAAGGAGGGACAGGTCGGCGGGGAGCTGTTTTTT. It specifies CASNKEGQVGGELFF.

The chain employs TRBV6-6 and TRBJ1-4; 7 nucleotides match TRBD1. CDR3 length equals 14 residues. After removal of 5 bases from V and 7 bases from J, the junction contained 7 bases not matched to a gene. CDR1 and CDR2 (germline): MNHNY, SVGAGI (reference sequence). The CDR3 reads CASSRQGIGEKLFF. DNA of the CDR3: TGTGCCAGCAGTCGACAGGGAATCGGTGAAAAACTGTTTTTT.

This sequence joins TRBV13 and TRBJ2-3, with 10 bases aligning to TRBD2. The CDR3 sequence is 16 residues long. V dropped 2 bases and J dropped 3; count of bases not matched to a gene: 5. In germline, CDR1 is PRHDT, CDR2 FYEKMQ (reference sequence). The CDR3 spells CASSLTPSGGTDTQYF. CDR3 nucleotides: TGTGCCAGCAGCTTAACCCCTAGCGGGGGAACAGATACGCAGTATTTT.

This clone was seen only a few times. The genes are TRBV19 and TRBJ2-7; tentatively, D is TRBD1 (6 bases). CDR3 length equals 15 residues. The V and J ends lost 5 bases and 8 bases respectively, with 22 bases between them. Germline CDR1 reads LNHDA; CDR2 reads SQIVND (reference sequence). DNA of the CDR3: TGTGCCAGTAGTCAAGTACAGGGACCCGTAAGTAAGCAGTACTTC. Amino acid sequence: CASSQVQGPVSKQYF.

The chain combines TRBV2 with TRBJ1-2; D gene ambiguous. Trimming cost V 6 bases and J 8 bases, with 22 bases left between them. Germline V gives CDR1 SNHLY, CDR2 FYNNEI. This CDR3 spans 15 amino acids. The CDR3 DNA sequence: TGTGCCAGCAGCCCCGGACTCAGAGGAGGGTCCGGCTACACCTTC. It encodes CASSPGLRGGSGYTF. Drawing the rest from reference TRBV2 and TRBJ1-2, the complete variable domain is EPEVTQTPSHQVTQMGQEVILRCVPISNHLYFYWYRQILGQKVEFLVSFYNNEISEKSEIFDDQFSVERPDGSNFTLKIRSTKLEDSAMYFCASSPGLRGGSGYTFGSGTRLTVV.

V and J are TRBV28 and TRBJ2-7; 9 bases fit TRBD2. This CDR3 comprises 14 residues. The V gene's germline CDR1 is MDHEN and CDR2 SYDVKM. J lost 5 bases, V lost 2 bases, and 4 bases had no gene match. For the CDR3, the DNA is TGTGCCAGCAGTTTAATAGCGGGAGTAAACGAGCAGTACTTC. This encodes CASSLIAGVNEQYF.

The chain combines TRBV6-5 with TRBJ2-5; 11 nucleotides align to TRBD1. The V gene's germline CDR1 is MNHEY and CDR2 SVGAGI. The CDR3 totals 15 residues. V trimming: 6 bases; J trimming: 5 bases; junction bases outside the gene matches: 8. CDR3 bases: TGTGCCAGCAGCCCGGACAGGGGGCGATCCGAGACCCAGTACTTC. This sequence encodes CASSPDRGRSETQYF.

This clone was observed a few times. The V and J genes are TRBV11-2 and TRBJ2-3; D is perhaps TRBD1 (7 bases). The germline gives CDR1 SGHAT, CDR2 FQNNGV. V lost 1 base and J 0 bases, leaving 17 bases between the germline ends. The CDR3 spans 18 residues. CDR3 residues: CASSLGRGRGVSTDTQYF. CDR3 nucleotide sequence: TGTGCCAGCAGCTTAGGTCGTGGCAGGGGGGTTAGCACAGATACGCAGTATTTT.